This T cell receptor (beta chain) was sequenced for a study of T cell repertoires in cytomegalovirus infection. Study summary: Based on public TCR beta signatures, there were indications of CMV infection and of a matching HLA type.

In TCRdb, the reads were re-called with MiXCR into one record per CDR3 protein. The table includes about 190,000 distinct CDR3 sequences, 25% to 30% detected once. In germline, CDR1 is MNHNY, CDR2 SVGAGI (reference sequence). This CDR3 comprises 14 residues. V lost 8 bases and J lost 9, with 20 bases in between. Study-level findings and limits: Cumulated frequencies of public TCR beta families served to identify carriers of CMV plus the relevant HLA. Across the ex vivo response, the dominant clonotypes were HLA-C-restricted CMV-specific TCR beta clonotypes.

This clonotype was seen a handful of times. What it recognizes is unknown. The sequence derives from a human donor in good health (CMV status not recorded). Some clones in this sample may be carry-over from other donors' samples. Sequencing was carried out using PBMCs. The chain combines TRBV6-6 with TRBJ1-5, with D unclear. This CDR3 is CASDRLQNTRPQHF. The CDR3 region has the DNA TGTGCCAGCGATCGGCTTCAAAACACCCGGCCCCAGCATTTT.